Listed below are T cell receptor beta chains from one sample, sequenced in a study of cytomegalovirus exposure and HLA in healthy donors. Clones were sequenced by immunoSEQ multiplex PCR, and TCRdb holds only the in-frame ones, with some missing. The sample lists 87,000 or so clones, about 77% seen once, with 4.5% to 5.5% in the top ten. Sequencing input: PBMCs. These receptors all come from a woman aged 40-49 years in good health and CMV-seronegative. CDR3s include the opening cysteine and the closing phenylalanine or tryptophan.

v_call,cdr3_length,cdr3_aa
TRBV4-2,14,CASSQDPTLDTQYF
TRBV29-1,13,CSVEKQVNTEAFF
TRBV11-3,14,CASSLGQGRQPQHF
TRBV2,18,CASSEVAGRTNSGNTIYF
TRBV4-3,16,CASSDRTSGGAEVPFF
TRBV6-5,13,CASRSDRGYGYTF
TRBV10-3,12,CAISERNQPQHF
TRBV19,12,CASSIAGATIYF
TRBV6-6,14,CASSYQAGDTEAFF
TRBV29-1,15,CSVAPTGGMDEKLFF
TRBV2,14,CASSTTGFGYGYTF
TRBV11-2,16,CASSLFVRTDYNEQFF
TRBV5-6,14,CASYLRGTADTQYF
TRBV15,13,CATSRDQDTEAFF
TRBV12-5,14,CASGRATGAYEQYF
TRBV7-9,16,CASSTLAGASYNEQFF
TRBV5-4,15,CASSLGGTGNQPQHF
TRBV7-9,14,CAILQGAGNYGYTF
TRBV7-8,16,CASSLAAESSGNTIYF
TRBV7-2,13,CASSSTSPREQYF
TRBV21-1,15,CASSKSTGTRYEQYF
TRBV19,14,CASDYGTAHTEAFF
TRBV15,16,CATSGSRPTYNSPLHF
TRBV15,16,CATSRETGSSYNEQFF
TRBV9,15,CASSPSPGGGYEQYF
TRBV19,18,CASSIAPDRGYSNQPQHF
TRBV14,15,CASSPGQGAGDTQYF
TRBV27,14,CASTPWRGNTEAFF